Detailed here is one TCR beta chain. Trimming took 6 bases from V and 3 from J; bases not matched to a gene: 5. Germline-derived CDR1 and CDR2 are MNHEY and SVGAGI. This CDR3 comprises 14 residues. Sequenced by immunoSEQ multiplex PCR; TCRdb stores in-frame clones only, minus some. The table includes some 250,000 clones, roughly 90% detected once. This specimen comes from a study of blood T cell repertoires in COVID-19. Looking at the study overall: COVID-19 samples, acute and convalescent, were from the United States, Italy and Spain. Nucleic acid was either cDNA or gDNA, and it came from T cells, B-cell-depleted T cells, or PBMCs.

Sequencing used peripheral blood. The TCR was taken from a woman aged 25 to 39 with acute or convalescent COVID-19. The chain couples TRBV6-5 to TRBJ1-3; TRBD1 agrees at 7 bases. The CDR3 coding sequence is TGTGCCAGCAGCCAGGGACAGTTTGGAAACACCATATATTTT. Translating it yields CASSQGQFGNTIYF.